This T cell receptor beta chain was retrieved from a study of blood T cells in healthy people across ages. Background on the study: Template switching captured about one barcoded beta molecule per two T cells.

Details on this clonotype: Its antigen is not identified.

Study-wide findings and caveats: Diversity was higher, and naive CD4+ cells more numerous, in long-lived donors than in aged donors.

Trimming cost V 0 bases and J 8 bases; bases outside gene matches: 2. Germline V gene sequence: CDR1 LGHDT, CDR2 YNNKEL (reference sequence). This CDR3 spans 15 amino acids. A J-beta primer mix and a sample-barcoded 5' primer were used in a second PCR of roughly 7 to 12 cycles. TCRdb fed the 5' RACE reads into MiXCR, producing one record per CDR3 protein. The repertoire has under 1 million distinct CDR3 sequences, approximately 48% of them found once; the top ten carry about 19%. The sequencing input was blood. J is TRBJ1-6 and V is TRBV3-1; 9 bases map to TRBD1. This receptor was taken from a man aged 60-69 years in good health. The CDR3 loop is CASSQDGTGHSPLHF. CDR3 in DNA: TGTGCCAGCAGCCAAGACGGGACAGGGCATTCACCCCTCCACTTT.